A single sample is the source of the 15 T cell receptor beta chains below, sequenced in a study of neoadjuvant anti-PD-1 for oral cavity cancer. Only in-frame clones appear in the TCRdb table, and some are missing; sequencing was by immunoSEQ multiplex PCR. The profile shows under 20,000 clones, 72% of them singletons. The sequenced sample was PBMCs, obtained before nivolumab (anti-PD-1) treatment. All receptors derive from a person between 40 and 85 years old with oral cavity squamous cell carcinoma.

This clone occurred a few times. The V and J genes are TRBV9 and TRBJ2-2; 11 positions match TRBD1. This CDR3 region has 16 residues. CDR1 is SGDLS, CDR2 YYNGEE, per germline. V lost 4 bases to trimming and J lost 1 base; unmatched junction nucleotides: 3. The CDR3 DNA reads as TGTGCCAGCAGCTTGGGACAGGGGGTGAACACCGGGGAGCTGTTTTTT. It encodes CASSLGQGVNTGELFF.

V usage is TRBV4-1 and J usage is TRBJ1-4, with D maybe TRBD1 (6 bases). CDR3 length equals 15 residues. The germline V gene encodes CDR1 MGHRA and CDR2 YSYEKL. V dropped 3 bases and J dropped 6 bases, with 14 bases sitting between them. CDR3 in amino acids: CASSQPSGAHEKLFF. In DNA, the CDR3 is TGCGCCAGCAGCCAGCCATCGGGGGCGCATGAAAAACTGTTTTTT.

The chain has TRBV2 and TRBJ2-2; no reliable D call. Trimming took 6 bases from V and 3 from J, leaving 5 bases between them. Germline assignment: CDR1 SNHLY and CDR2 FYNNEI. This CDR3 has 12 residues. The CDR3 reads CASREDTGELFF. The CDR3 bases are TGTGCCAGCAGAGAGGACACCGGGGAGCTGTTTTTT. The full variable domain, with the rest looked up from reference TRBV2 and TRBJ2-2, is EPEVTQTPSHQVTQMGQEVILRCVPISNHLYFYWYRQILGQKVEFLVSFYNNEISEKSEIFDDQFSVERPDGSNFTLKIRSTKLEDSAMYFCASREDTGELFFGEGSRLTVL.

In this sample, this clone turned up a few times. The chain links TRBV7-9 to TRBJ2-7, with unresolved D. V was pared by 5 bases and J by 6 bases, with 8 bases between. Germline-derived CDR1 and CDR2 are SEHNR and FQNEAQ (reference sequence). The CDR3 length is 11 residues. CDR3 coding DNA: TGTGCCAGCAGCCCCCTCGCCGAGCAGTACTTC. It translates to CASSPLAEQYF.

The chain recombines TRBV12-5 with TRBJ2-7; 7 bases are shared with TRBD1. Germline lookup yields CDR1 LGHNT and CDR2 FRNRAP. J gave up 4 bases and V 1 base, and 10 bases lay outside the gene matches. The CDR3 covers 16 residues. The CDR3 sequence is CASGLAQGVLGYEQYF. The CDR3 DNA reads TGTGCTAGTGGTTTGGCCCAGGGGGTTTTAGGGTACGAGCAGTACTTC.

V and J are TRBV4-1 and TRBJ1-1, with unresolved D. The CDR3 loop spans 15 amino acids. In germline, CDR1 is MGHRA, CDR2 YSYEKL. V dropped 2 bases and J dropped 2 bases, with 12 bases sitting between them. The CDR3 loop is CASSQSQTYNTEAFF. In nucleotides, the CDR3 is TGCGCCAGCAGCCAATCACAGACATATAACACTGAAGCTTTCTTT.

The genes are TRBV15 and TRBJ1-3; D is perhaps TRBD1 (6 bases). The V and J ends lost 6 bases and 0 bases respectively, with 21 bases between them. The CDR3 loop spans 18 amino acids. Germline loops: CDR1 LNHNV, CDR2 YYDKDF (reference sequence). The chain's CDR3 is CATSNRAWTDSSGNTIYF. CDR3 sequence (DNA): TGTGCCACCAGTAATAGGGCCTGGACAGATTCCTCTGGAAACACCATATATTTT.

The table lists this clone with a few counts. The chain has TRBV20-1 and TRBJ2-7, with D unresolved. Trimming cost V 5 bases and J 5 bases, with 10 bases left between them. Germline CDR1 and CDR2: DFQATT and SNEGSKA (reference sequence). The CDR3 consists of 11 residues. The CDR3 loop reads CSAVRRDEQYF. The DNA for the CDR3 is TGCAGTGCTGTGAGGAGAGACGAGCAGTACTTC.

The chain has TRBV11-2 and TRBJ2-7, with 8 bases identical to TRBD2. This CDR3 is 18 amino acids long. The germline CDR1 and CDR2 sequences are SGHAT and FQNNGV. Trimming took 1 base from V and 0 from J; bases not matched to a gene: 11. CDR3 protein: CASSLVVSGKGGSYEQYF. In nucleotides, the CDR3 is TGTGCCAGCAGCTTAGTTGTTAGCGGGAAAGGGGGCTCCTACGAGCAGTACTTC.

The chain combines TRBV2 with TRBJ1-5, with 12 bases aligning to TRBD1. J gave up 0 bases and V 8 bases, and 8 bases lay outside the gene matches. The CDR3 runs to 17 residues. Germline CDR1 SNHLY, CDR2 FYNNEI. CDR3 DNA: TGTGCCAGCGGGGGGACAGGGGGCAACTATAGCAATCAGCCCCAGCATTTT. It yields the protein CASGGTGGNYSNQPQHF.

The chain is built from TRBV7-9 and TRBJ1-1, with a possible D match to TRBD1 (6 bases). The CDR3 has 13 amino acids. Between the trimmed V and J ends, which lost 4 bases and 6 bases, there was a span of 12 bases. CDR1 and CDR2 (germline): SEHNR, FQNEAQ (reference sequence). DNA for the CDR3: TGTGCCAGCAGCTGGAGCGGGGGCCCTGAAGCTTTCTTT. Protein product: CASSWSGGPEAFF.

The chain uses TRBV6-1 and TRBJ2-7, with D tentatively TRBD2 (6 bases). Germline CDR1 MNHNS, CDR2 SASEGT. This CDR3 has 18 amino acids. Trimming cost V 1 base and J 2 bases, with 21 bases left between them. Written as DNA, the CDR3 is TGTGCCAGCAGTGAAGTAAAAAACCCCGGAGTAGCGGCCTACGAGCAGTACTTC. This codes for CASSEVKNPGVAAYEQYF.

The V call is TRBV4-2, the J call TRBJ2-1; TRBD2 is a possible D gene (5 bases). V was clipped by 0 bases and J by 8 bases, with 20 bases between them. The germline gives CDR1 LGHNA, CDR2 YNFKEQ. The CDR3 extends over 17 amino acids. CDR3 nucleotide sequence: TGTGCCAGCAGCCAAGAGCGGGCGGGCCTCAACGGGGATGAGCAGTTCTTC. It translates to CASSQERAGLNGDEQFF.

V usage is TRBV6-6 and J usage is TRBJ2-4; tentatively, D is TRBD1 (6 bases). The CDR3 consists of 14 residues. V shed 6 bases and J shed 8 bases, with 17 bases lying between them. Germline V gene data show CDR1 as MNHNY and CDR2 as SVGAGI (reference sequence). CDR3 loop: CASSRGPDRYIQYF. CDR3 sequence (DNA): TGTGCCAGCAGCCGAGGGCCGGACAGATACATTCAGTACTTC.

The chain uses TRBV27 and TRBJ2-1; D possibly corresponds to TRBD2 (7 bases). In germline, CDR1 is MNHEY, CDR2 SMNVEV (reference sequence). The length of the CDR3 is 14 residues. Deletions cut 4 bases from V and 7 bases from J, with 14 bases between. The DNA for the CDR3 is TGTGCCAGCAGTTGGCGGGGGCTATCAAATGAGCAGTTCTTC. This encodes CASSWRGLSNEQFF.